The present T cell receptor beta chain was sequenced within a study of blood T cell repertoires in COVID-19. About the study: Whether acute or convalescent, the COVID-19 samples came from the United States, Italy and Spain.

Original processing notes: Reference gene primer amplification gave nucleated cell count estimates. Libraries were prepared by immunoSEQ multiplex PCR; TCRdb keeps only in-frame clonotypes and omits some of them. V and J calls and clone size are given by that table; D and trimming were obtained from the DNA. The data show more than 85,000 clones, with 65% to 90% seen just once and less than 8% held by the top ten. The CDR3 runs to 15 residues. Trimming removed 4 bases from V and 1 base from J, with 13 bases in between. In germline, CDR1 is KGHSH, CDR2 LQKENI. The source is an elderly woman with active or convalescent COVID-19. Material for sequencing was peripheral blood. The genes are TRBV18 and TRBJ1-1; D is unclear. The CDR3 loop is CASSLQWRENTEAFF. CDR3 bases: TGTGCCAGCTCACTCCAGTGGAGGGAGAACACTGAAGCTTTCTTT.